Shown below are 8 T cell receptor beta chains from a single sample sequenced in a study of response to subunit inactivated influenza vaccine (dated by TCRdb to 2017 to 2018). Libraries were prepared through RT-PCR. Sequenced using an Illumina HiSeq 2500. TCRdb passed the public sequencing reads through fastp at Q25 and MiXCR, retaining productive beta sequences. One record per CDR3 amino acid sequence lists the most common genes and DNA. The table for this sample lists more than 550,000 distinct CDR3 sequences; around 11% of them were counted only once. The leading ten clones occupy 9.5% to 11% of the sample. This sample was shared with a second study, whose subject was T cells expressing NK-cell markers. The second paper states: TCR beta cDNA libraries were made by 5'RACE template switching that added a universal primer site and unique molecular identifiers.

Source: PBMCs from blood, taken on the day of vaccination. These TCRs come from a man aged 45 to 65 who received an inactivated influenza vaccine. Donor details come from another sample of the same person, matched by shared clones.

The CDR3 reads CASSQDILIGSSMAGELFF. The DNA of the CDR3 is TGTGCCAGCAGCCAAGATATTTTGATTGGGAGCTCAATGGCCGGGGAGCTGTTTTTT. The genes are TRBV3-1 and TRBJ2-2; D perhaps matches TRBD2 (5 bases). The length of the CDR3 is 19 residues. Germline values: CDR1 LGHDT, CDR2 YNNKEL (reference sequence). V was pared by 0 bases and J by 6 bases, with 23 bases between.

A few counts support this clonotype. This chain joins TRBV5-1 and TRBJ2-7; 10 bases match TRBD2. The CDR3 is 15 amino acids. With V trimmed by 2 bases and J by 2 bases, 4 bases remained unmatched. Germline V lookup: CDR1 SGHRS, CDR2 YFSETQ. The chain's CDR3 is CASSLGSGRAYEQYF. CDR3 nucleotide sequence: TGCGCCAGCAGCTTAGGAAGCGGGAGGGCCTACGAGCAGTACTTC.

This chain's CDR3 is CASSSPPQGGYEQYF. In nucleotides, the CDR3 is TGTGCCAGCAGTTCCCCTCCCCAAGGCGGCTACGAGCAGTACTTC. The V gene is TRBV28, the J gene TRBJ2-7, with no clear D. The germline gives CDR1 MDHEN, CDR2 SYDVKM. The CDR3 sequence is 15 residues long. The V and J ends lost 4 bases and 3 bases respectively, with 16 bases between them.

This clonotype has only a few counts. The chain links TRBV5-1 to TRBJ2-1; TRBD1 agrees at 7 bases. The junction had 9 bases not matched to a gene; V was cut back by 4 bases and J by 5 bases. The V gene's germline CDR1 is SGHRS and CDR2 YFSETQ. The CDR3 loop spans 15 amino acids. CDR3 nucleotides: TGCGCCAGCAGCCCCTCGGGACAGAAGGACAATGAGCAGTTCTTC. Its translation is CASSPSGQKDNEQFF.

This clonotype has a handful of counts. The chain is built from TRBV5-1 and TRBJ2-2; D is ambiguous. Germline V gene data show CDR1 as SGHRS and CDR2 as YFSETQ. The V end lost 0 bases, the J end lost 2 bases, and 8 bases lay between the germline ends. This CDR3 contains 15 residues. The DNA of the CDR3 is TGCGCCAGCAGCTTGGGTCACAGAAACACCGGGGAGCTGTTTTTT. Protein product: CASSLGHRNTGELFF.

This clonotype was counted a few times. The chain links TRBV15 to TRBJ2-1; D gene uncertain. The V end was cut by 1 base, the J end by 0 bases, with 7 bases between. The CDR3 totals 15 residues. Germline V gene sequence: CDR1 LNHNV, CDR2 YYDKDF (reference sequence). The CDR3 here is CATSRVKGSYNEQFF. The CDR3 nucleotides read TGTGCCACCAGCAGAGTCAAGGGCTCCTACAATGAGCAGTTCTTC.

This clonotype was counted a few times. The chain combines TRBV5-1 with TRBJ2-1; D is perhaps TRBD2 (7 bases). The germline CDR1 and CDR2 sequences are SGHRS and YFSETQ. The V end was cut by 0 bases, the J end by 5 bases, with 15 bases between. The CDR3 covers 16 residues. The CDR3: CASSLEPQGGDNEQFF. The CDR3 DNA follows: TGCGCCAGCAGCTTGGAGCCTCAAGGGGGGGACAATGAGCAGTTCTTC.

This clonotype was seen more than once but under ten times. This rearrangement joins TRBV4-3 to TRBJ2-3; 9 bases map to TRBD2. This CDR3 has 15 residues. Germline loops: CDR1 LGHNA, CDR2 YSLEER. The J segment lost 4 bases and the V segment lost 0 bases, leaving 2 bases of the junction unmatched. The CDR3 DNA reads TGCGCCAGCAGCCAAGACGGCGGGGGGGCAGATACGCAGTATTTT. It encodes CASSQDGGGADTQYF.